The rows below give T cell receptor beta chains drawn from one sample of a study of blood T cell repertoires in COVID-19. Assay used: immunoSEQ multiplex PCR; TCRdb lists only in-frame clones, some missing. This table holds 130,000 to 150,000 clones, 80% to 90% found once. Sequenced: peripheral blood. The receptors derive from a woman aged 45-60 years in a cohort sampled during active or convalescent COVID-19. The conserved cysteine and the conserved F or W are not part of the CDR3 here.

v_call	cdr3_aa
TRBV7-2	ASSQLSAGAAF
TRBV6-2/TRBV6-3	ASSSARASGYT
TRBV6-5	ASRASGGAWNEQF
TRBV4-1	ASSQDVRFIGELF
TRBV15	ATRDRTGNTEAF
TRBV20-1	SASQIPDRGSYEQY
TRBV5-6	ASKGRAGNTIY
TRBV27	ASSPSWLYEQY
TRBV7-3	ASSSIFGTEAF
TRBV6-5	ASRGQGRGEQF
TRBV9	ASSASGEGNTEAF
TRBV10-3	AISDGGANYNEQF
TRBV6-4	ASSDSRGTGGNEQF
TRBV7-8	ASSSRDRALRDTQY
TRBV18	ASSPIQGEETQY
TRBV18	ASSMGTSGVEQF
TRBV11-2	ASSLSIRTEAF
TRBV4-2	ASSQLQGQDDYGYT
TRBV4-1	ASSQTGDGVYEQY
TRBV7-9	ASSPIARNTEAF
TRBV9	ASSVTSSSTDTQY
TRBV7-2	ASRTGPTQETQY
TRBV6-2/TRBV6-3	ASSRRDIGNTEAF
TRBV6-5	ASSYDGGGTEAF
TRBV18	ASSPTGGPNYGYT
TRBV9	ASSRQGNSNQPQH
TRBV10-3	AISDGEKLF
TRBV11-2	ASSLTSGGTGELF
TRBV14	ASSQGTGVKLF
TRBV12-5	ASGPGQGATDTQY
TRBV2	ASRPPGLALQETQY
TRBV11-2	ASSLIRLAGAETQY